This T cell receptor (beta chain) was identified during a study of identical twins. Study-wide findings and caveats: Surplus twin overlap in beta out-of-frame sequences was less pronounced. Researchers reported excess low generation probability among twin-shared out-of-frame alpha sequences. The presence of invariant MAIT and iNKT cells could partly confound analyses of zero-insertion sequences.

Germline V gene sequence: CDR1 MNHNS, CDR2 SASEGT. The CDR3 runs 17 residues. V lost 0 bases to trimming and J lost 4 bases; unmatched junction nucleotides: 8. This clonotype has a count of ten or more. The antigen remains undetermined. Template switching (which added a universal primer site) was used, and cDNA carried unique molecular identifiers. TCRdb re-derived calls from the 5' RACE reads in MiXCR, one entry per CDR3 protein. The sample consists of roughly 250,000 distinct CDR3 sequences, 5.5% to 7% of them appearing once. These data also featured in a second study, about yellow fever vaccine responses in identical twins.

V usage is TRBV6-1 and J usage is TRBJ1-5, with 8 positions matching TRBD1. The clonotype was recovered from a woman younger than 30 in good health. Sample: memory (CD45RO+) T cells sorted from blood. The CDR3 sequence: CASSEALEWTGNQPQHF. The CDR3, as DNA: TGTGCCAGCAGTGAAGCGCTTGAGTGGACAGGGAATCAGCCCCAGCATTTT.